This T cell receptor (beta chain) was found in a study of blood T cell repertoires in COVID-19. Study-wide background: From T cells, B-cell-depleted T cells, or PBMCs came the material, which was cDNA or gDNA.

CDR1 is MGHDK and CDR2 is SYGVNS in the germline V gene. The CDR3 extends over 15 amino acids. Trimming removed 1 base from V and 3 bases from J; junction bases left unmatched: 5. This clone was observed a handful of times. Authors' data handling: Amplification with reference gene primers provided the estimates of nucleated cell counts. Clones were read by immunoSEQ multiplex PCR, and TCRdb kept only the in-frame ones, dropping some. V and J calls and clone size come straight from that table; D and trimming were deduced from the DNA. The table shows more than 95,000 clones, with around 70% occurring only once.

This sequence originates from a man in his sixties with acute or convalescent COVID-19. J is TRBJ1-2 and V is TRBV25-1; 7 bases fit TRBD1. The sample was peripheral blood. The CDR3 loop reads CASSELGGSYYGYTF. The CDR3 DNA sequence: TGTGCCAGCAGTGAATTAGGGGGCAGCTACTATGGCTACACCTTC.